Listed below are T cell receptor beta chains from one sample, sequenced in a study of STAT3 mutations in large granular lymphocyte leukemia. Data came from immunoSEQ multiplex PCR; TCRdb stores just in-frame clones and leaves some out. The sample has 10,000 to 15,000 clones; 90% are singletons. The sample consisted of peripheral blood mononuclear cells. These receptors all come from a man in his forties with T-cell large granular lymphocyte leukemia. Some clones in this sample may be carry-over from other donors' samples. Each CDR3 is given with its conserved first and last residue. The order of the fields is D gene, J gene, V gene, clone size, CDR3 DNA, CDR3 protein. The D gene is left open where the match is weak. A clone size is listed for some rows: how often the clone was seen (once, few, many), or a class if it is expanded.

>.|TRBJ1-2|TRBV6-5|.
TGTGCCAGCATGAGGGGTACAGAGGGAAGGTACACCTTC
CASMRGTEGRYTF
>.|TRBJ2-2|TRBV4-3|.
TGCGCCAGCAGCCAGAATGTGGGCACCGGGGAGCTGTTTTTT
CASSQNVGTGELFF
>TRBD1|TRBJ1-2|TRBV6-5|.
TGTGCCAGCTTGCGGGACAGGCGTTCTAACTATGGCTACACCTTC
CASLRDRRSNYGYTF
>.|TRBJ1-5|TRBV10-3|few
TGTGCCATCAGTGAAGTATTGCGAGGAAATCAGCCCCAGCATTTT
CAISEVLRGNQPQHF
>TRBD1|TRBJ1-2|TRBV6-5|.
TGTGCCAGCAGCCTTGCTCGTGGACAGGCCACCTTC
CASSLARGQATF
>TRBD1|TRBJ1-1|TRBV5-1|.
TGCGCCAGCAGCGCTACAGGGGGTAGTCAGAACACTGAAGCTTTCTTT
CASSATGGSQNTEAFF
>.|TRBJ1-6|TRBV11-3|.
TGTGCCAGCAGCTTAGAAGGGGACAATTCACCCCTCCACTTT
CASSLEGDNSPLHF
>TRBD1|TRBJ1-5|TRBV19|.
TGTGCCAGTAGTATTCTTCCAGGGGGCCAAACGAATCAGCCCCAGCATTTT
CASSILPGGQTNQPQHF
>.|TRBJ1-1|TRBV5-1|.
TGCGCCAGCAGCTTGGACGGGGAGGTGGGTGAAGCTTTCTTT
CASSLDGEVGEAFF
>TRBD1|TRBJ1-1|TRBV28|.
TGTGCCAGCAGTCCCCTCGGGGGACAGGGAGGAAGGACTGAAGCTTTCTTT
CASSPLGGQGGRTEAFF
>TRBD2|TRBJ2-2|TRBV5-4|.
TGTGCCAGCAGCTTGGCCGGGAGGAGCGGGGAGCTGTTTTTT
CASSLAGRSGELFF
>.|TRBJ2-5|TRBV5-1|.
TGCGCCAGCAGCTCGAGGGGAGAGACCCAGTACTTC
CASSSRGETQYF
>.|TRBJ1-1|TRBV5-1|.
TGCGCCAGCAGCTTCCAGGGGCAAACTGAAGCTTTCTTT
CASSFQGQTEAFF
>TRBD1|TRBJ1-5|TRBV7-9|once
TGTGCCAGCAGCTTAGATATCACAGGGGGCAATCAGCCCCAGCATTTT
CASSLDITGGNQPQHF
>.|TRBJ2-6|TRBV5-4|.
TGTGCCAGCAGCTCGTCTGGTCAGATTGGCGTCCTGACTTTC
CASSSSGQIGVLTF
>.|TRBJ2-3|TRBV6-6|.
TGTGCCAGCAGGCCGGGGGGCTCCACAGATACGCAGTATTTT
CASRPGGSTDTQYF
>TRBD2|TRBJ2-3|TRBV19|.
TGTGCCAGTAGCCCCATCGGGGCGGGGGGGCCCAGTTCAGATACGCAGTATTTT
CASSPIGAGGPSSDTQYF
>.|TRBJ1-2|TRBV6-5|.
TGTGCCAGCAGTTACAACGGGGGGACTGGCTACACCTTC
CASSYNGGTGYTF
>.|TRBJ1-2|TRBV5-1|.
TGCGCCAGCAGCTTCGGTTGGGGGCGGCGAGGCTACACCTTC
CASSFGWGRRGYTF
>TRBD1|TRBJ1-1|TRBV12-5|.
TGTGCTAGTGGTTGGGGGACAGGGGAAGCTTTCTTT
CASGWGTGEAFF
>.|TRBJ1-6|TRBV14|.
TGTGCCAGCAGCCCTACAGGGTATAATTCACCCCTCCACTTT
CASSPTGYNSPLHF
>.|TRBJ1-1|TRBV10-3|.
TGTGCCATCAGTGAGTCCCGCCGGGGAGGGGTAAACACTGAAGCTTTCTTT
CAISESRRGGVNTEAFF
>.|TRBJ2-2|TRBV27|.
TGTGCCAGCAGACCTTTAGACTTAGCCGGGGAGCTGTTTTTT
CASRPLDLAGELFF
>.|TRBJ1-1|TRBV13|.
TGTGCCAGCAGCTTAGCAGGCGTTATGAACACTGAAGCTTTCTTT
CASSLAGVMNTEAFF
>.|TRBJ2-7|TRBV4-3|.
TGCGCCAGCAGCCAAGATATAGATGCCTCATACTACGAGCAGTACTTC
CASSQDIDASYYEQYF
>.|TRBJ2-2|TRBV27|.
TGTGCCAGCAGTTTAAGAGGAGGGGGCCCCGGGGAGCTGTTTTTT
CASSLRGGGPGELFF
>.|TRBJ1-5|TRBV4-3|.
TGCGCCAGCAGCCAAGATCAGGTTCAGCCCCAGCATTTT
CASSQDQVQPQHF
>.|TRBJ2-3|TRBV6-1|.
TGTGCCACCGTAGACGGGTCTTCGGTCTCAGATACGCAGTATTTT
CATVDGSSVSDTQYF
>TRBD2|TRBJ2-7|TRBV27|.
TGTGCCAGCAGTTTATCGTCCCCTAGCGGGGGTTACGAGCAGTACTTC
CASSLSSPSGGYEQYF
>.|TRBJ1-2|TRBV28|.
TGTGCCAGCAGTCCAAGACAGGCATTTCATGGCTACACCTTC
CASSPRQAFHGYTF
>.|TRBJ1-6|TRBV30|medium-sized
TGTGCCTGGGCGGACGGGAATTCACCCCTCCACTTT
CAWADGNSPLHF